One T cell receptor beta chain is described in this entry. The antigen it recognizes is unknown. Base quality data are lacking; no much larger clone is found one base away. Separate from the roughly 660-subject first cohort, the validation cohort of about 120 subjects was the group to which the donors belonged. Library construction relied on the immunoSEQ multiplex PCR assay. On the study's bioinformatics: A statistical classification framework was developed to diagnose cytomegalovirus status using the catalog of TCR beta chain sequences. TCRdb stores this immuneACCESS table with in-frame sequences only. Part of the clones is absent; in the studies checked, under half of the shortfall reflects unresolved V genes, and no reason is known for the rest. V, J and clone size are those of that table, while D and trimming were read from the DNA. The sample table records 280,000 or so clones; approximately 90% of these occur just once. The biggest ten clones account for around 0.92% of the sample.

The data originate from a study of cytomegalovirus exposure and HLA in healthy donors (dated by TCRdb to about 2017). A note on the overall study: According to a later analysis, one platform produced both the approximately 110 validation repertoires and the 730 or so repertoires of the first cohort. The aim of the study was to test whether cataloging public T cell receptors could identify signatures of past pathogen exposure. A separate validation cohort of about 110 different subjects was used in addition to the approximately 640-subject first cohort. The study combined high-throughput TCR immunosequencing, statistical association of individual TCRs with disease status, and machine learning to predict cytomegalovirus infection status.

What the work shows at the level of the full study, not this receptor alone: All 120 or so repertoires were used to score co-occurrence in the validation cohort in a later analysis, because that analysis had no HLA typing for the cohort. A later analysis found that TCRs clustered in the first cohort also tended to co-occur in the 120 or so validation repertoires, with approximately 95% of cluster scores above 0. While some public TCRs were present in many individuals, most TCR sequences turned up only very rarely across donors. The authors suggested that the approach could potentially be extended to other disease states and immunological phenotypes. A few of the identified cytomegalovirus-associated TCR beta chains were confirmed in vitro to be specific for cytomegalovirus antigens. In the study, around 160 TCR beta chains were listed as associated with cytomegalovirus. The classifier was reported to diagnose cytomegalovirus status with high specificity and sensitivity in both the original cohort and the validation cohort.

From the cysteine through the phenylalanine, the CDR3 covers 14 amino acids. The retained sequence is limited to the CDR3, 42 bases, with the frame set at the first base. Sequences MNHEY (CDR1) and SVGAGI (CDR2) are obtained from the germline V gene. At the junction V is shortened by 5 bases and J by 7 bases, with 15 bases in between. The sequenced sample consisted of PBMCs. The TCR was taken from a woman between 18 and 29 years old in good health and CMV-seronegative. Recombination joined TRBV6-5 with TRBJ2-1; the D segment could be TRBD2, given 5 matching bases. The nucleotide sequence reads TGTGCCAGCAGTGGAGGTCCTGCCGGGAATGAGCAGTTCTTC. The translation is CASSGGPAGNEQFF.